Below are 6 T cell receptor beta chains sequenced from a single sample in a study of T cells in Graves' hyperthyroidism and ophthalmopathy. Amplification of TCR beta CDR3 regions used RNA as the template. A first-round RT-PCR of the TCR CDR3 used the HTBI primer set. Using its own MiXCR run on the multiplex PCR reads, TCRdb lists one record per CDR3 protein. The table records fewer than 350,000 distinct CDR3 sequences, 15% of them present only once. The sequencing input was blood. These receptors were collected from a woman aged 45-65 years with Graves' hyperthyroidism that later progressed to Graves' ophthalmopathy.

The chain is built from TRBV20-1 and TRBJ1-5; D is uncertain. The ends were cut back, 3 bases at V and 1 base at J, with 13 bases in the middle. The CDR3 length is 15 residues. The V gene's germline CDR1 is DFQATT and CDR2 SNEGSKA (reference sequence). The CDR3 region is CSASPRRKSNQPQHF. In DNA form, the CDR3 reads TGCAGTGCTAGCCCCCGCAGGAAAAGCAATCAGCCCCAGCATTTT.

This clonotype has ten or more counts. This chain uses TRBV20-1 with TRBJ2-7; no clear D. The V gene's germline CDR1 is DFQATT and CDR2 SNEGSKA (reference sequence). This CDR3 spans 11 amino acids. Deletions cut 2 bases from V and 6 bases from J, with 8 bases between. The CDR3 nucleotides are TGCAGTGCTAGATTTGGTGGCGAGCAGTACTTC. Its translation: CSARFGGEQYF.

This clonotype was recorded many times. The chain joins TRBV28 to TRBJ2-5; TRBD1 matches at 8 bases. The CDR3 length is 14 residues. Germline lookup yields CDR1 MDHEN and CDR2 SYDVKM. After removal of 3 bases from V and 4 bases from J, the junction contained 4 bases not matched to a gene. The CDR3 region has the DNA TGTGCCAGCAGTTTTAAGACAGGGGTAGAGACCCAGTACTTC. Translating gives CASSFKTGVETQYF. Together with reference TRBV28 and TRBJ2-5, the CDR3 gives the full variable domain: DVKVTQSSRYLVKRTGEKVFLECVQDMDHENMFWYRQDPGLGLRLIYFSYDVKMKEKGDIPEGYSVSREKKERFSLILESASTNQTSMYLCASSFKTGVETQYFGPGTRLLVL.

This clonotype came up many times. The chain links TRBV28 to TRBJ1-4; the D gene is possibly TRBD1 (5 bases). The CDR3 totals 15 residues. CDR1 and CDR2 (germline): MDHEN, SYDVKM. V was clipped by 5 bases and J by 3 bases, with 13 bases between them. The CDR3 reads CASSPRAGANEKLFF. The DNA for the CDR3 is TGTGCCAGCAGTCCCAGGGCGGGGGCTAATGAAAAACTGTTTTTT.

This clonotype was seen many times. The chain links TRBV13 to TRBJ2-7, with 8 bases that match TRBD1. V shed 5 bases, J shed 7 bases, and the junction held 7 bases outside the gene matches. This CDR3 is 13 amino acids long. Germline-derived CDR1 and CDR2 are PRHDT and FYEKMQ (reference sequence). The CDR3 sequence: CASSLQGAGEQYF. CDR3 DNA: TGTGCCAGCAGCCTGCAGGGGGCCGGGGAGCAGTACTTC.

The genes are TRBV20-1 and TRBJ1-5; D uncertain. Trimming left V 6 bases short and J 0 bases short, with 12 bases between. The CDR3 length is 14 residues. Germline CDR1 is DFQATT and CDR2 is SNEGSKA (reference sequence). The CDR3 loop reads CSAGRVYSNQPQHF. The CDR3 DNA reads as TGCAGTGCGGGGAGAGTTTATAGCAATCAGCCCCAGCATTTT.